This is a list of T cell receptor beta chains from one sample in a study of blood T cell repertoires in COVID-19. Profiled with immunoSEQ multiplex PCR; TCRdb holds only in-frame clones, not every one. Among about 150,000 clones, roughly four fifths were seen once, and the ten largest hold roughly 1.7%. Sequences were obtained from peripheral blood. Source of these receptors: a man older than 75 with acute or convalescent COVID-19. Both conserved end residues are part of each CDR3. D genes are given only for firm matches. Size tells how often a clone was seen (once, few, many) or the class of an expanded clone, and some rows leave it out.

D | J | size | V | CDR3 | DNA
TRBD1 | TRBJ1-6 | . | TRBV6-5 | CASKRDSLDSPLHF | TGTGCCAGCAAGAGGGACAGCCTCGATTCACCCCTCCACTTT
TRBD1 | TRBJ1-1 | . | TRBV28 | CASSDRGRSVNTEAFF | TGTGCCAGCAGTGACAGGGGGCGCTCCGTAAACACTGAAGCTTTCTTT
. | TRBJ2-1 | once | TRBV3-1/TRBV3-2 | CASSQMRENEQFF | TGTGCCAGCAGCCAAATGAGGGAAAATGAGCAGTTCTTC
TRBD2 | TRBJ2-1 | . | TRBV7-9 | CASSLRASGDNEQFF | TGTGCCAGCAGCCTCCGGGCTAGCGGGGATAATGAGCAGTTCTTC
. | TRBJ2-7 | few | TRBV30 | CAWTHQGTSYEQYF | TGTGCCTGGACCCATCAGGGAACCTCCTACGAGCAGTACTTC
TRBD1 | TRBJ1-1 | . | TRBV6-6 | CASSSIQGGNTEAFF | TGTGCCAGCAGTTCCATACAGGGGGGGAACACTGAAGCTTTCTTT
. | TRBJ2-1 | . | TRBV5-6 | CASSLHGASGYNEQFF | TGTGCCAGCAGCTTGCATGGGGCATCTGGCTACAATGAGCAGTTCTTC
TRBD1 | TRBJ2-7 | . | TRBV6-5 | CASSDGTGVREQYF | TGTGCCAGCAGCGACGGGACAGGGGTGCGCGAGCAGTACTTC
TRBD1 | TRBJ2-1 | few | TRBV6-4 | CASSDQAGGKDEQFF | TGTGCCAGCAGTGACCAGGCAGGGGGTAAGGATGAGCAGTTCTTC
TRBD2 | TRBJ2-2 | . | TRBV3-1/TRBV3-2 | CASSQDVSAGGNTGELFF | TGTGCCAGCAGCCAAGATGTGTCTGCGGGGGGGAACACCGGGGAGCTGTTTTTT
. | TRBJ2-1 | . | TRBV6-4 | CASTESVEYNEQFF | TGTGCCAGCACCGAGTCCGTGGAGTACAATGAGCAGTTCTTC
. | TRBJ2-3 | . | TRBV6-5 | CASKSEELTDTQYF | TGTGCCAGCAAATCGGAGGAACTCACAGATACGCAGTATTTT
TRBD1 | TRBJ2-5 | . | TRBV5-1 | CASRAGTAAETQYF | TGCGCCAGCAGGGCCGGGACAGCCGCAGAGACCCAGTACTTC
. | TRBJ1-1 | . | TRBV7-9 | CASSLAAGGAFF | TGTGCCAGCAGCTTAGCGGCAGGTGGGGCTTTCTTT
. | TRBJ1-5 | . | TRBV18 | CASSPPGTHNQPQHF | TGTGCCAGCTCACCACCGGGCACTCACAATCAGCCCCAGCATTTT
. | TRBJ2-3 | . | TRBV3-1/TRBV3-2 | CASSQPATRADTQYF | TGTGCCAGCAGCCAACCCGCGACCAGGGCAGATACGCAGTATTTT
TRBD2 | TRBJ2-3 | . | TRBV10-3 | CAIRERGGDSDTQYF | TGTGCCATCAGGGAGCGGGGGGGCGACTCAGATACGCAGTATTTT
TRBD2 | TRBJ2-1 | . | TRBV7-6 | CASSLTSGAYNEQFF | TGTGCCAGCAGCTTAACTAGCGGGGCGTACAATGAGCAGTTCTTC
TRBD1 | TRBJ2-3 | few | TRBV2 | CASTLQGKDTQYF | TGTGCCAGCACATTACAGGGGAAAGATACGCAGTATTTT
. | TRBJ2-1 | . | TRBV6-5 | CASRTQQASYNEQFF | TGTGCCAGCAGAACCCAGCAGGCGTCCTACAATGAGCAGTTCTTC
. | TRBJ1-1 | . | TRBV28 | CASSSYGTGNTEAFF | TGTGCCAGCAGTTCATACGGGACTGGGAACACTGAAGCTTTCTTT
. | TRBJ2-2 | few | TRBV6-6 | CASSPVSTGELFF | TGTGCCAGCAGTCCCGTCTCCACCGGGGAGCTGTTTTTT
. | TRBJ1-2 | . | TRBV28 | CASSLPGQGIGYGYTF | TGTGCCAGCAGTTTACCAGGTCAGGGGATCGGTTATGGCTACACCTTC
. | TRBJ2-7 | once | TRBV6-2/TRBV6-3 | CASSYQGQIYEQYF | TGTGCCAGCAGTTATCAGGGGCAGATCTACGAGCAGTACTTC
TRBD1 | TRBJ2-7 | . | TRBV12-5 | CASGLVHSGQGSYEQYF | TGTGCTAGTGGTTTGGTCCATTCGGGACAGGGAAGCTACGAGCAGTACTTC
. | TRBJ1-5 | . | TRBV15 | CATSRGGSHQPQHF | TGTGCCACCAGCAGAGGCGGGTCTCATCAGCCCCAGCATTTT
TRBD1 | TRBJ1-2 | . | TRBV28 | CASTEGAQGYGYTF | TGTGCCAGCACCGAGGGGGCGCAGGGCTATGGCTACACCTTC
. | TRBJ2-2 | . | TRBV5-1 | CASSQNTGELFF | TGCGCCAGCAGCCAAAACACCGGGGAGCTGTTTTTT
. | TRBJ2-5 | . | TRBV4-2 | CASSPASDQETQYF | TGTGCCAGCAGCCCTGCTAGCGACCAAGAGACCCAGTACTTC
TRBD1 | TRBJ1-1 | . | TRBV11-3 | CASSLDGTAMNTEAFF | TGTGCCAGCAGCTTAGACGGGACAGCGATGAACACTGAAGCTTTCTTT
. | TRBJ1-1 | . | TRBV7-9 | CASGAGKGGTEAFF | TGTGCCAGCGGGGCGGGGAAGGGTGGCACTGAAGCTTTCTTT
. | TRBJ1-4 | . | TRBV5-1 | CASSLSGGSEKLFF | TGCGCCAGCAGCTTGTCGGGGGGCAGCGAAAAACTGTTTTTT
. | TRBJ1-2 | . | TRBV3-1/TRBV3-2 | CASSQVTGFVSYTF | TGTGCCAGCAGCCAAGTTACGGGATTCGTAAGCTACACCTTC
. | TRBJ1-5 | . | TRBV7-2 | CASSPRSDSNQPQHF | TGTGCCAGCAGCCCCCGGAGCGATAGCAATCAGCCCCAGCATTTT
. | TRBJ1-4 | once | TRBV30 | CAWSVGRESEKLFF | TGTGCCTGGAGTGTCGGCAGGGAAAGTGAAAAACTGTTTTTT
. | TRBJ2-5 | . | TRBV11-2 | CASSPGFPETQYF | TGTGCCAGCAGCCCAGGGTTCCCAGAGACCCAGTACTTC